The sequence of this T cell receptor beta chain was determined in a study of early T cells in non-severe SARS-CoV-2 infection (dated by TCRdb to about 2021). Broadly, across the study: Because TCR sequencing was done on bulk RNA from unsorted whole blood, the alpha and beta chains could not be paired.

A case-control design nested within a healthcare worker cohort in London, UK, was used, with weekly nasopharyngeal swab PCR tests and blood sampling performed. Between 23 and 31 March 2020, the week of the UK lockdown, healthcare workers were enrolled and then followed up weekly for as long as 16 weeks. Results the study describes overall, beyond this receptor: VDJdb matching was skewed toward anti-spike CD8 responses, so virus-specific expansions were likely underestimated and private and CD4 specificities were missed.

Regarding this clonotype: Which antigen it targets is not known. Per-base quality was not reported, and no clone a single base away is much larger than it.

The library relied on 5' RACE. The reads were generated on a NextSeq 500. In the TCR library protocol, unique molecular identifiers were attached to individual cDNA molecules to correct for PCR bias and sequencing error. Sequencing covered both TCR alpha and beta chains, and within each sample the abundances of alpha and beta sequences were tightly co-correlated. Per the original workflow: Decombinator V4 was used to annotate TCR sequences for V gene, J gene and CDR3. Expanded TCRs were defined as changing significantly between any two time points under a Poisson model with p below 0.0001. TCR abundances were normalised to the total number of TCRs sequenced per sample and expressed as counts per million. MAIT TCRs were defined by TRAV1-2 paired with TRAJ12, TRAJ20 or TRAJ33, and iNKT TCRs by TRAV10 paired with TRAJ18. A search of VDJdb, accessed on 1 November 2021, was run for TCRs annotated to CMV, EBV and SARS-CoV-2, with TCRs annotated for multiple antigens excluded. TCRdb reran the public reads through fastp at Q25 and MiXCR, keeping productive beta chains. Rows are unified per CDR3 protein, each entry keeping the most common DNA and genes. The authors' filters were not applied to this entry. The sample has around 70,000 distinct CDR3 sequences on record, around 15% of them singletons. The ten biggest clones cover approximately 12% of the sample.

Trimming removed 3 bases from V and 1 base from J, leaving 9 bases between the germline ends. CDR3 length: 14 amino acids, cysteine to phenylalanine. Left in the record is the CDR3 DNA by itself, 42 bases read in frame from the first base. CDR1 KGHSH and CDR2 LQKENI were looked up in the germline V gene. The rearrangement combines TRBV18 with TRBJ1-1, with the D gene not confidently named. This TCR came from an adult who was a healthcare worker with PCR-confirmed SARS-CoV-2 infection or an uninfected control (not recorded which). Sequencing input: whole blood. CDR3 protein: CASSPQPGNTEAFF. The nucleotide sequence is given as TGTGCCAGCTCACCCCAGCCGGGGAACACTGAAGCTTTCTTT.